This T cell receptor (beta chain) was found in a study of prognosis after radiotherapy for stage I lung cancer. The CDR3 loop spans 14 amino acids. From germline, CDR1 is MNHNS and CDR2 SASEGT. Trimming at V came to 6 bases and at J to 7 bases, leaving 7 bases not matched to a gene. This clonotype was recorded many times. All patients showed node-negative disease on CT and PET/CT and lacked prior chemotherapy, radiotherapy or other malignancies. From genomic DNA, TCR beta CDR3 was amplified by two-round multiplex PCR. Individual primers that were specific to each TRBV and TRBJ gene served in first-round PCR. TCRdb re-called the multiplex PCR reads through MiXCR, storing one row per CDR3 protein. The sample lists more than 15,000 distinct CDR3 sequences, around a third occurring once.

The V call is TRBV6-1, the J call TRBJ1-4, with 8 bases that match TRBD1. The TCR comes from a donor aged 50 or older with non-small cell lung cancer. This specimen consisted of PBMCs, obtained before or after stereotactic body radiation therapy (not recorded which). The CDR3 coding sequence is TGTGCCAGCAGCCCCAGGGGGCTGGGTGAAAAACTGTTTTTT. Protein product: CASSPRGLGEKLFF.